Each of the 23 T cell receptor beta chains below was sequenced from the same sample in a study of blood T cell repertoires in COVID-19. The repertoire was sequenced with immunoSEQ multiplex PCR; TCRdb's copy has only in-frame clones and lacks some. The repertoire consists of around 100,000 clones, with roughly 81% occurring once and the leading ten covering about 9.9%. The sample taken for sequencing was peripheral blood. These receptors originate from a man aged 40-49 years with active or convalescent COVID-19.

The chain links TRBV2 to TRBJ2-6, with TRBD1 as a possible D gene (5 bases). Trimming took 9 bases from V and 8 from J, leaving 11 bases between them. The CDR3 extends over 12 amino acids. Per germline, CDR1 SNHLY and CDR2 FYNNEI. CDR3: CARRDSSNVLTF. The CDR3 nucleotides read TGTGCCAGGAGAGACAGTTCCAACGTCCTGACTTTC. The full variable domain, rest sourced from reference TRBV2 and TRBJ2-6, is EPEVTQTPSHQVTQMGQEVILRCVPISNHLYFYWYRQILGQKVEFLVSFYNNEISEKSEIFDDQFSVERPDGSNFTLKIRSTKLEDSAMYFCARRDSSNVLTFGAGSRLTVL.

The rearrangement links TRBV11-2 to TRBJ1-3, with unresolved D. This CDR3 contains 15 residues. Germline CDR1 is SGHAT and CDR2 is FQNNGV. V dropped 1 base and J dropped 2 bases, with 9 bases sitting between them. The CDR3: CASSLAGTPGNTIYF. The CDR3 coding sequence is TGTGCCAGCAGCTTAGCGGGAACCCCTGGAAACACCATATATTTT.

The chain carries TRBV3-1 (or the pseudogene TRBV3-2) and TRBJ2-2; 8 nucleotides match TRBD1. V shed 3 bases and J 7 bases; nucleotides not matched to a gene: 4. This CDR3 comprises 14 residues. Germline-derived CDR1 and CDR2 are LGHDT and YNNKEL (reference sequence). CDR3 sequence (DNA): TGTGCCAGCAGCCAGCAGGGGGCAGTCGGGGAGCTGTTTTTT. It codes for CASSQQGAVGELFF.

The V call is TRBV6-4, the J call TRBJ1-2; a weak D match, TRBD1 (5 bases). The germline V and J ends were trimmed by 3 bases and 4 bases, with 21 bases remaining between them. The CDR3 is 17 residues long. The germline gives CDR1 MRHNA, CDR2 SNTAGT. The CDR3 DNA sequence: TGTGCCAGCAGTGAGGGGGGGAGACAGTGGAGGGTCTATGGCTACACCTTC. This codes for CASSEGGRQWRVYGYTF.

The chain links TRBV7-3 to TRBJ2-2; no firm D call. The CDR3 contains 15 residues. Germline CDR1 SGHTA, CDR2 FQGTGA. V dropped 5 bases and J dropped 1 base, with 11 bases sitting between them. CDR3 protein: CASSPGLLNTGELFF. The CDR3 bases are TGTGCCAGCAGCCCCGGTTTGTTGAACACCGGGGAGCTGTTTTTT.

The rearrangement uses TRBV27 and TRBJ1-3, with D maybe TRBD1 (5 bases). The CDR3 totals 15 residues. V was clipped by 1 base and J by 4 bases, with 11 bases between them. In germline, CDR1 is MNHEY, CDR2 SMNVEV (reference sequence). This chain's CDR3 is CASSLLAGQGNTIYF. The CDR3 region has the DNA TGTGCCAGCAGTTTATTAGCGGGGCAGGGAAACACCATATATTTT.

This chain uses TRBV10-2 with TRBJ2-7; unclear D gene. Germline lookup yields CDR1 WSHSY and CDR2 SAAADI. V was trimmed by 3 bases and J by 3 bases, leaving 15 bases between them. The CDR3 sequence is 15 residues long. DNA for the CDR3: TGCGCCAGCAGTGATGCCCCCACGGGTAGCTACGAGCAGTACTTC. This gives the protein CASSDAPTGSYEQYF.

This sequence joins TRBV29-1 and TRBJ2-7, with D tentatively TRBD1 (6 bases). The V end lost 6 bases, the J end lost 2 bases, and 14 bases lay between the germline ends. The CDR3 has 13 residues. Per germline, CDR1 SQVTM and CDR2 ANQGSEA. The CDR3 region has the DNA TGCAGCGTAGTTACGGACAGCACCTACGAGCAGTACTTC. It specifies CSVVTDSTYEQYF.

This chain uses TRBV30 with TRBJ1-1; TRBD1 matches 7 bases. This CDR3 has 14 amino acids. Germline V gene data show CDR1 as GTSNPN and CDR2 as SVGIG (reference sequence). The V and J ends lost 3 bases and 6 bases, in that order; junction bases with no gene match: 10. CDR3 amino acids: CAWRMTGTSAEAFF. CDR3 coding DNA: TGTGCCTGGAGGATGACAGGGACGTCGGCTGAAGCTTTCTTT.

The CDR3 DNA follows: TGTGCCATCAGTGAGGGGGGCGTGTTCACCGGGGAGCTGTTTTTT. It specifies CAISEGGVFTGELFF. The V gene is TRBV10-3, the J gene TRBJ2-2; maybe TRBD1 (6 bases). CDR1 is ENHRY and CDR2 is SYGVKD in the germline V gene. With 2 bases removed from V and 4 bases from J, the gap between germline ends came to 11 bases. The CDR3 has 15 residues.

J is TRBJ1-6 and V is TRBV6-5; TRBD1 is a possible D gene (5 bases). V lost 3 bases, J lost 9 bases, and 12 bases lay in between. The germline V gene encodes CDR1 MNHEY and CDR2 SVGAGI. The CDR3 is 14 residues long. The CDR3 region has the DNA TGTGCCAGCAGTTATGGCAGGGAAGGTTCACCCCTCCACTTT. This encodes CASSYGREGSPLHF.

The chain carries TRBV7-3 and TRBJ1-2; 7 nucleotides line up with TRBD1. The length of the CDR3 is 13 residues. Trimming took 5 bases from V and 8 from J; bases not matched to a gene: 8. Germline loops: CDR1 SGHTA, CDR2 FQGTGA. CDR3: CASSPGQATGYTF. DNA of the CDR3: TGTGCCAGCAGCCCCGGACAGGCAACGGGCTACACCTTC.

The chain is built from TRBV12-5 and TRBJ1-1; D unresolved. Looked up from germline, CDR1 is LGHNT and CDR2 is FRNRAP. The V gene lost 0 bases and the J gene lost 1 base, with 6 bases spanning the gap. The CDR3 loop spans 14 amino acids. The DNA for the CDR3 is TGTGCTAGTGGTTTGGTACTAGGGAACACTGAAGCTTTCTTT. Amino acids: CASGLVLGNTEAFF.

The V call is TRBV2, the J call TRBJ1-5, with 7 positions matching TRBD1. The CDR3 runs to 14 residues. Looked up from germline, CDR1 is SNHLY and CDR2 is FYNNEI. Trimming removed 6 bases from V and 3 bases from J; junction bases left unmatched: 5. This CDR3 reads CASRFDRANQPQHF. DNA of the CDR3: TGTGCCAGCAGATTCGACAGGGCCAATCAGCCCCAGCATTTT.

The V gene is TRBV18, the J gene TRBJ2-7; TRBD2 aligns across 10 bases. This CDR3 comprises 14 residues. Germline CDR1 reads KGHSH; CDR2 reads LQKENI. The V gene end was trimmed by 4 bases and the J gene end by 5 bases; junction bases not matched to a gene: 5. The CDR3 DNA is TGTGCCAGCTCACTGGACCTAGCGGGGGACGAGCAGTACTTC. Its protein is CASSLDLAGDEQYF.

There are many counts of this clone. The CDR3 loop is CASKEQATNEKLFF. CDR3 nucleotides: TGTGCCAGCAAGGAGCAAGCAACTAATGAAAAACTGTTTTTT. The rearrangement uses TRBV6-6 and TRBJ1-4; unclear D gene. This CDR3 region has 14 residues. Germline assignment: CDR1 MNHNY and CDR2 SVGAGI (reference sequence). The V and J ends lost 7 bases and 0 bases respectively, with 9 bases between them.

The chain recombines TRBV19 with TRBJ1-1; D perhaps matches TRBD1 (5 bases). The germline V gene encodes CDR1 LNHDA and CDR2 SQIVND (reference sequence). Trimming removed 7 bases at V and 7 bases at J, with 16 bases between. The CDR3 spans 13 residues. In nucleotides, the CDR3 is TGTGCCAGTACCCCCGAACAGGCCCTTGAAGCTTTCTTT. This codes for CASTPEQALEAFF.

This chain links TRBV6-1 with TRBJ1-6; the D gene is possibly TRBD1 (5 bases). The CDR3 is 17 residues long. V was clipped by 1 base and J by 0 bases, with 10 bases between them. Germline-derived CDR1 and CDR2 are MNHNS and SASEGT. CDR3 DNA: TGTGCCAGCAGTGAAGATTGGGGCTTCTCCTATAATTCACCCCTCCACTTT. Translation: CASSEDWGFSYNSPLHF.

The rearrangement joins TRBV6-5 to TRBJ2-7; 8 bases fit TRBD1. V shed 4 bases, J shed 6 bases, and the junction held 14 bases outside the gene matches. Per germline, CDR1 MNHEY and CDR2 SVGAGI. The CDR3 is 16 amino acids. In DNA form, the CDR3 reads TGTGCCAGCAGTTCTCAGGCTGCAGGGGGCTTGGGCGAGCAGTACTTC. It codes for CASSSQAAGGLGEQYF.

The chain is built from TRBV2 and TRBJ2-7, with 7 bases identical to TRBD1. Germline CDR1 is SNHLY and CDR2 is FYNNEI. The CDR3 has 12 amino acids. The junction had 6 bases not matched to a gene; V was cut back by 7 bases and J by 6 bases. The CDR3 loop is CASNVDRAEQYF. The CDR3 region has the DNA TGTGCCAGCAACGTAGACAGGGCCGAGCAGTACTTC. Together with reference TRBV2 and TRBJ2-7, the CDR3 gives the full variable domain: EPEVTQTPSHQVTQMGQEVILRCVPISNHLYFYWYRQILGQKVEFLVSFYNNEISEKSEIFDDQFSVERPDGSNFTLKIRSTKLEDSAMYFCASNVDRAEQYFGPGTRLTVT.

The V and J genes are TRBV6-6 and TRBJ1-1; D might be TRBD1 (6 bases). The germline V gene has CDR1 MNHNY and CDR2 SVGAGI (reference sequence). This CDR3 spans 14 amino acids. V lost 7 bases, J lost 3 bases, and 15 bases lay in between. CDR3 region: CASKDSWQYTEAFF. The CDR3 nucleotides read TGTGCCAGCAAGGACAGTTGGCAGTACACTGAAGCTTTCTTT.

The CDR3, as DNA: TGCGCCAGCAGCTGGGACACCAAATATGGCTACACCTTC. This gives the protein CASSWDTKYGYTF. This chain connects TRBV5-1 to TRBJ1-2, with D perhaps matching TRBD1 (6 bases). Deletions cut 3 bases from V and 5 bases from J, with 11 bases between. CDR3 length: 13 residues. Germline V lookup: CDR1 SGHRS, CDR2 YFSETQ.

In the case of this clone: The junction and the germline gene differ at one end; a read error may be behind it. The chain uses TRBV5-4 and TRBJ1-1; D is perhaps TRBD1 (6 bases). This CDR3 comprises 13 residues. Germline lookup yields CDR1 SGHNT and CDR2 YYREEE (reference sequence). In DNA form, the CDR3 reads TGTGCCAGCAGTTTGGGGGCGAACACTGAAGCTTTCTTT. It specifies CASSLGANTEAFF.